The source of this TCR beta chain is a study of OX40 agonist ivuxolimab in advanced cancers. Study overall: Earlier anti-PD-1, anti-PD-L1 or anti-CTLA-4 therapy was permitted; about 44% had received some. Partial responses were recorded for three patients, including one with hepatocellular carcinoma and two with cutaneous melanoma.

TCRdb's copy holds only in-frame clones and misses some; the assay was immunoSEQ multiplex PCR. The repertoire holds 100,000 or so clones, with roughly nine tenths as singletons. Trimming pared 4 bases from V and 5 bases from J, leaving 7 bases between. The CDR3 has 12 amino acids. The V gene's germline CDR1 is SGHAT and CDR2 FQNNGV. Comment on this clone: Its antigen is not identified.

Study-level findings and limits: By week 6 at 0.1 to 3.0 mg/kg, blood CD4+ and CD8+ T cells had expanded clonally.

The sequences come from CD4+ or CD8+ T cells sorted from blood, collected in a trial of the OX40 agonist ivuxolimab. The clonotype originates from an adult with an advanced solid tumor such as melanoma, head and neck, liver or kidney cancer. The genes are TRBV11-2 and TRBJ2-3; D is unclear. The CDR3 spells CASSYLGDTQYF. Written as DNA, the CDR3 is TGTGCCAGCAGCTACTTAGGAGATACGCAGTATTTT.